This T cell receptor beta chain originates from a study of T cells in Graves' hyperthyroidism and ophthalmopathy. Study as a whole: The blood sample was taken at first diagnosis, before treatment began.

On the basis of clinical symptoms, serum thyroxine and TRAb, thyroid ultrasound and orbital computed tomography, diagnoses were made. Concerning this clonotype itself: Its target is not known.

CDR1 is MNHNS and CDR2 is SASEGT in the germline V gene. This CDR3 contains 16 residues. The trim removed 10 bases at V and 4 bases at J, leaving 9 bases unmatched. Amplified TCR beta CDR3 regions came from RNA transcripts. First-round RT-PCR of the TCR CDR3 relied on the HTBI primer set. A single record per CDR3 protein comes from TCRdb applying MiXCR to the multiplex PCR reads. In the table there are 500,000 to 550,000 distinct CDR3 sequences, nearly 20% of which are singletons. Findings of the study overall: Ophthalmopathy was separated from stable hyperthyroidism by a 13 V-J model. Before onset, ophthalmopathy was predicted by the model a median approximately 6.6 months earlier.

The sequence came from a middle-aged man with Graves' ophthalmopathy. The chain recombines TRBV6-1 with TRBJ2-3; 15 bases match TRBD2. The specimen sequenced was blood. CDR3 sequence reads: CATRRGLAGGSDTQYF. As DNA, the CDR3 is TGTGCCACCAGGAGGGGACTAGCGGGAGGTTCAGATACGCAGTATTTT.